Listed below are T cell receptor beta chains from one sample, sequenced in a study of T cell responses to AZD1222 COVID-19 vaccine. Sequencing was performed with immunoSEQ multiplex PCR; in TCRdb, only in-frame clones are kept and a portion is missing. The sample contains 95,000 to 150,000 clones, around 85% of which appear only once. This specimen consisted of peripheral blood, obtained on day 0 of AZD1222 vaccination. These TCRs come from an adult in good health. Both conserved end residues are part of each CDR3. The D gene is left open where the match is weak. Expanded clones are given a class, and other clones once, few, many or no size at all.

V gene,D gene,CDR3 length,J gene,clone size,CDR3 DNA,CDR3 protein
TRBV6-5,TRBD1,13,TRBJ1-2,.,TGTGCCAGCAGTTACGCACAGGGGGCGGGCTACACCTTC,CASSYAQGAGYTF
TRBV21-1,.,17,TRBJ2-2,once,TGTGCCAGCAGCAGAATCAATACAGGGGGAAGTATCGGGGAGCTGTTTTTT,CASSRINTGGSIGELFF
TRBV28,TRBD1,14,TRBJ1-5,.,TGTGCCAGCAGTCCAGGGACAGGTTATCAGCCCCAGCATTTT,CASSPGTGYQPQHF
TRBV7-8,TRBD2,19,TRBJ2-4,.,TGTGCCAGCAGCTTGGATGGGACTAGCGGAATAGTAGCCAAAAACATTCAGTACTTC,CASSLDGTSGIVAKNIQYF
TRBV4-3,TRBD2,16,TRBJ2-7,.,TGCGCCAGCAGCCAAGATGCGGCGGGAGGGCCGGGCGAGCAGTACTTC,CASSQDAAGGPGEQYF
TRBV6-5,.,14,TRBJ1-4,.,TGTGCCAGCCAGTTCCAAAGGGGGGATGAAAAACTGTTTTTT,CASQFQRGDEKLFF
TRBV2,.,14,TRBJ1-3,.,TGTGCCAGCAGTCTCGGAAGCTCTGGAAACACCATATATTTT,CASSLGSSGNTIYF
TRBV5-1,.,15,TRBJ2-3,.,TGCGCCAGCAGCGGGGGGTTCGGGGTCACAGATACGCAGTATTTT,CASSGGFGVTDTQYF
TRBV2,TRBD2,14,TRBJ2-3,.,TGTGCCAGCAGCCCGGGGGGTGGCACAGATACGCAGTATTTT,CASSPGGGTDTQYF
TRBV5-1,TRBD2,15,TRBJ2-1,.,TGCGCCAGCAGCCTACGGACCGGGACTACCAATGAGCAGTTCTTC,CASSLRTGTTNEQFF
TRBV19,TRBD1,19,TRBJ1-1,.,TGTGCCAGTAGTATACGACGTCCGGGACAGGGGCAAGGTCGCACTGAAGCTTTCTTT,CASSIRRPGQGQGRTEAFF